Below are 7 T cell receptor beta chains sequenced from a single sample in a study of cytomegalovirus exposure and HLA in healthy donors. PCR amplification relied on 60 Vbeta primers (plus 13 Jbeta primers). Method: immunoSEQ multiplex PCR; TCRdb's copy keeps in-frame clones and lacks some. Of 75,000 to 100,000 clones listed, approximately 73% were seen once; the top ten hold over 3%. Sequenced input: PBMCs. Source of these receptors: a man aged 35-49 years in good health and CMV-seronegative.

The rearrangement joins TRBV28 to TRBJ2-2; D is uncertain. The V and J ends lost 3 bases and 3 bases respectively, with 8 bases between them. There are 14 residues in the CDR3. Germline CDR1 reads MDHEN; CDR2 reads SYDVKM. The CDR3 sequence: CASSLVLDTGELFF. Written as DNA, the CDR3 is TGTGCCAGCAGTTTGGTCCTAGACACCGGGGAGCTGTTTTTT.

The V gene is TRBV4-2, the J gene TRBJ2-5; 11 bases are shared with TRBD2. Germline V gene data show CDR1 as LGHNA and CDR2 as YNFKEQ. Germline trimming cut 2 bases from V and 5 bases from J; bases unmatched to any gene: 16. The CDR3 length is 19 residues. The CDR3 region is CASSQLLRSGGASSETQYF. CDR3 nucleotide sequence: TGTGCCAGCAGCCAACTACTTCGTAGCGGGGGGGCCAGTAGCGAGACCCAGTACTTC.

The rearrangement joins TRBV4-2 to TRBJ2-7; no clear D. V lost 2 bases and J lost 4, with 12 bases in between. The CDR3 has 14 residues. The V gene's germline CDR1 is LGHNA and CDR2 YNFKEQ. CDR3 coding DNA: TGTGCCAGCAGCCAATTGAGCGCCGGGTACGAGCAGTACTTC. Protein: CASSQLSAGYEQYF.

The gene calls are TRBV13 and TRBJ2-2; D not certain. Germline assignment: CDR1 PRHDT and CDR2 FYEKMQ (reference sequence). Trimming removed 3 bases from V and 2 bases from J, with 7 bases in between. The CDR3 spans 14 residues. The CDR3 DNA sequence: TGTGCCAGCAGCTTGATCAGAAACACCGGGGAGCTGTTTTTT. Protein product: CASSLIRNTGELFF. Variable domain in full (rest from reference TRBV13 and TRBJ2-2): AAGVIQSPRHLIKEKRETATLKCYPIPRHDTVYWYQQGPGQDPQFLISFYEKMQSDKGSIPDRFSAQQFSDYHSELNMSSLELGDSALYFCASSLIRNTGELFFGEGSRLTVL.

The chain links TRBV6-5 to TRBJ2-5; 9 bases are shared with TRBD1. Germline lookup yields CDR1 MNHEY and CDR2 SVGAGI. The CDR3 extends over 13 amino acids. After removal of 6 bases from V and 9 bases from J, the junction contained 8 bases not matched to a gene. This chain's CDR3 is CASRPGQGRSQYF. CDR3 nucleotide sequence: TGTGCCAGCAGGCCGGGACAGGGACGGTCCCAGTACTTC.

J is TRBJ1-3 and V is TRBV5-6; D gene uncertain. There are 17 residues in the CDR3. In germline, CDR1 is SGHDT, CDR2 YYEEEE. With 0 bases removed from V and 0 bases from J, the gap between germline ends came to 13 bases. The CDR3 loop is CASSLVGSPFSGNTIYF. The CDR3 nucleotides read TGTGCCAGCAGCTTGGTAGGGAGTCCGTTCTCTGGAAACACCATATATTTT.

The rearrangement links TRBV15 to TRBJ2-3; D is ambiguous. Trimming took 0 bases from V and 4 from J, leaving 8 bases between them. This CDR3 has 14 amino acids. Germline V gene data show CDR1 as LNHNV and CDR2 as YYDKDF (reference sequence). The CDR3 spells CATSRDPTADTQYF. CDR3 DNA sequence: TGTGCCACCAGCAGAGATCCCACAGCAGATACGCAGTATTTT.